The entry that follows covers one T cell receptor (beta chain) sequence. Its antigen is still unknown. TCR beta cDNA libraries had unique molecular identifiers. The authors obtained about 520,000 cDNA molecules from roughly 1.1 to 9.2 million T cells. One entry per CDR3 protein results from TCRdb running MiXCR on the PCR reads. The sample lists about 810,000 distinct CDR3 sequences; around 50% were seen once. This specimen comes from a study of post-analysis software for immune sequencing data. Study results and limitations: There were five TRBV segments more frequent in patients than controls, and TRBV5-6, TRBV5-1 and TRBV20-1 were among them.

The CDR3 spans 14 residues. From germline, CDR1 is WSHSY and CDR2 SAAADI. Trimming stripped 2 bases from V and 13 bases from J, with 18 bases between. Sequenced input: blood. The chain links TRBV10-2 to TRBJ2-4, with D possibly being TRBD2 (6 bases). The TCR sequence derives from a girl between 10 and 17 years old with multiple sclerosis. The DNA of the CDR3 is TGCGCCAGCAGTGAGGAATGGCCGAGGAGGGAGCAGTACTTC. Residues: CASSEEWPRREQYF.